This TCR beta chain was sequenced during a study of blood T cell repertoires in COVID-19 (TCRdb year 2020). Broadly, across the study: Collaborator samples came from the United States, Italy and Spain and covered acute and convalescent phases of COVID-19. Where available, HLA class I and class II types were obtained from metadata supplied by the sample provider rather than from assay-based typing. Sample metadata almost always included a de-identified subject ID, COVID-19 status, age in years and sex. The samples were drawn from two sources: the first 160 participants of the ongoing ImmuneRACE study, and 1,000 to 1,500 subjects contributed by 6 global collaborators. The material from the prospective study consisted of cDNA or gDNA derived from T cells, B-cell-depleted T cells, or PBMCs. Subjects who had been exposed to COVID-19, were actively infected with it, or had recovered from it provided the deeply sampled blood TCRbeta repertoires that made up the dataset. A freely available public database, intended as a resource for researchers studying the immune response to SARS-CoV-2, is where the repertoires were released. The full study reports these points: The amount of clinical and demographic metadata varied by source and participant and was provided uncurated.

A remark on this clone: There is no known antigen for this receptor. The sample holds no much larger clone one base away, and base qualities are not on file.

Collaborating institutions collected whole blood in K2EDTA tubes following their own protocols. For TCRbeta analysis, collaborators shipped samples as frozen whole blood, isolated PBMCs, or DNA extracted from either of those sample types. The trim is 0 bases for V and 1 base for J, with a gap of 10 bases between the germline ends. CDR1 SGHNT and CDR2 YYREEE were looked up in the germline V gene (reference sequence). From its cysteine to its phenylalanine, the CDR3 spans 15 amino acids. Only the CDR3 portion is preserved as DNA: 45 bases, with reading frame beginning at the first base. TCRbeta CDR3 regions were amplified from genomic DNA using the immunoSEQ Assay, a bias-controlled multiplex PCR. For the original study's pipeline: The number of nucleated cells in each sample was estimated from the amplification of reference gene primers within the assay. To quantify the absolute abundance of each unique TCRbeta CDR3 rearrangement, sequence reads were collapsed and filtered. Productive Simpson clonality was computed per sample as the square root of Simpson's diversity index over productive rearrangements. TCRdb retrieved this table from immuneACCESS and kept in-frame rearrangements only. Not all clones are present; in checked studies, unresolved V genes account for under half, and no reason is known for the remainder. V, J and clone size are taken as reported in that table, and D and trimming were inferred from the DNA itself. Across this sample there are 65,000 to 70,000 clones, with 70% to 90% seen only once. Jointly, the top ten make up approximately 20% of the sample.

The rearranged chain carries TRBV5-4 and TRBJ1-1; the D region possibly corresponds to TRBD1 (6 bases align). The receptor was isolated from a woman older than 75 with acute or convalescent COVID-19. The material sequenced was peripheral blood. For the CDR3, the sequence is CASSLAGQRNTEAFF. The base sequence is TGTGCCAGCAGCTTGGCAGGACAGCGGAACACTGAAGCTTTCTTT.